This T cell receptor (beta chain) was profiled in a study of shared clonotypes between healthy human individuals. Study background: Contributing individuals were a couple of females and a few males aged 18 to 49.

The CDR3 extends over 14 amino acids. V was pared by 1 base and J by 2 bases, with 8 bases between. Germline V gene data show CDR1 as SEHNR and CDR2 as FQNEAQ (reference sequence). CD45RA+ naive and CD45RA-negative memory subsets were separated from CD4+ cells. Study-level findings and limits: It was observed that approximately 5% of naive CD4 clonotypes were shared across a few donors.

Sequencing used immunoSEQ multiplex PCR; TCRdb keeps in-frame clones, though not all of them. Of 2,500,000 or so clones listed, approximately 94% were seen once; the top ten hold 0.35% to 0.45%. In the case of this clone: As yet, its antigen is unknown. Other DNA sequences of this sample code for an identical CDR3.

Sequencing was done on a sample of naive CD4+ T cells from PBMCs. As for subset: CD45RA+ positively selected. The chain links TRBV7-9 to TRBJ1-2; D unresolved. The TCR was taken from a man between 18 and 29 years old in good health. Some clones in this sample may be carry-over from other donors' samples. Here the CDR3 DNA reads TGTGCCAGCAGCTTAGGAGACGGGAACTATGGCTACACCTTC. It yields the protein CASSLGDGNYGYTF.